This TCR beta chain is from a study of blood T cell repertoires in COVID-19. About the study: COVID-19 samples, acute and convalescent, were from the United States, Italy and Spain. T cells, B-cell-depleted T cells, or PBMCs provided the cDNA or gDNA that served as material.

The method was immunoSEQ multiplex PCR; TCRdb's version includes in-frame clones alone and lacks a portion of them. The profile shows more than 60,000 clones, approximately 92% of them singletons. V shed 2 bases, J shed 7 bases, and the junction held 4 bases outside the gene matches. The CDR3 runs to 15 residues. Germline CDR1 SGHDN, CDR2 FVKESK. In this sample, this clone turned up once. The material sequenced was peripheral blood. The rearrangement links TRBV14 to TRBJ1-6, with 8 bases fitting TRBD1. This TCR came from a human donor in a cohort sampled during active COVID-19. The CDR3 coding sequence is TGTGCCAGCAGCCAATTCAGACAGGGGAATTCACCCCTCCACTTT. Translating gives CASSQFRQGNSPLHF.